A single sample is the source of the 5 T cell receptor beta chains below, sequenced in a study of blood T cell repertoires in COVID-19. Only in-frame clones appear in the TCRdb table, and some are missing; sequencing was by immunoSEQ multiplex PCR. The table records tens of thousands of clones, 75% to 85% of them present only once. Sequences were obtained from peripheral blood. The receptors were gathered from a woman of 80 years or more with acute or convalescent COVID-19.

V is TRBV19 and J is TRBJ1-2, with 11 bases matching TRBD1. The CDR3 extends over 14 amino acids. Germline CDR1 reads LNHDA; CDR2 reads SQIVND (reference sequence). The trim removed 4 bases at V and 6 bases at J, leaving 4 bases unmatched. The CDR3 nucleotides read TGTGCCAGTAGTACCCGGACAGGGGGCAATGGCTACACCTTC. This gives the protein CASSTRTGGNGYTF. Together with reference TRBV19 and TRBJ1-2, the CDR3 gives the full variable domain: DGGITQSPKYLFRKEGQNVTLSCEQNLNHDAMYWYRQDPGQGLRLIYYSQIVNDFQKGDIAEGYSVSREKKESFPLTVTSAQKNPTAFYLCASSTRTGGNGYTFGSGTRLTVV.

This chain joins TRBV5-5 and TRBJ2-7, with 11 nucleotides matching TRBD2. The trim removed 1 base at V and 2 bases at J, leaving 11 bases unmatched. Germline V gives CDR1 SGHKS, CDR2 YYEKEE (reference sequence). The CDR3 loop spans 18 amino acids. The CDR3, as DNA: TGTGCCAGCAGCTTGACCCCCTTTCTAGCGGGGGGCACCTACGAGCAGTACTTC. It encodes CASSLTPFLAGGTYEQYF.

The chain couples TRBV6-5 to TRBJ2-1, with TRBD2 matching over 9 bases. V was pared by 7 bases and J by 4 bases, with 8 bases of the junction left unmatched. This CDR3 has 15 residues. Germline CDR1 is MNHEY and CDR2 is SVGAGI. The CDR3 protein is CASTSTSGLYNEQFF. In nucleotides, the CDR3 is TGTGCCAGCACCTCGACTAGCGGCCTGTACAATGAGCAGTTCTTC.

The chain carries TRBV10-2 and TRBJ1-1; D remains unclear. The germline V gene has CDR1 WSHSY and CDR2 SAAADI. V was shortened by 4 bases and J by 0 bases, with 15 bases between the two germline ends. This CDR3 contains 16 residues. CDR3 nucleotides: TGCGCCAGCAGTGTAGTGAGGAACGGAGTGAACACTGAAGCTTTCTTT. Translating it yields CASSVVRNGVNTEAFF.

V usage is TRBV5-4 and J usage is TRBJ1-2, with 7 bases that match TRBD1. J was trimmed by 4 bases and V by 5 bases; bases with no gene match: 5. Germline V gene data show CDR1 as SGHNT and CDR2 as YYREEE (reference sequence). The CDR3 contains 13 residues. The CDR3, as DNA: TGTGCCAGCAGGGGACAGCCCCTCTATGGCTACACCTTC. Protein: CASRGQPLYGYTF.